This TCR beta chain was recovered during a study of T cells in Graves' hyperthyroidism and ophthalmopathy. Study summary: Blood from the periphery was taken at initial diagnosis, before any treatment.

Notes on this clonotype: The junction departs from germline at one end; a sequencing error may be responsible.

The CDR3 is 16 residues long. Germline assignment: CDR1 MNHEY and CDR2 SMNVEV (reference sequence). Amplification of TCR beta CDR3 regions was performed using RNA transcripts as template. First-round RT-PCR with HTBI primers amplified the TCR CDR3 region. In TCRdb, the multiplex PCR reads were re-called with MiXCR into one record per CDR3 protein. The top ten clones hold approximately 32% of a sample with approximately 420,000 distinct CDR3 sequences, approximately 15% of them seen once. This chain links TRBV27 with TRBJ2-7; TRBD2 matches 13 bases. The TCR comes from a woman aged 25 to 39 with Graves' hyperthyroidism. The sample comprised blood. The CDR3: CANSFLGLAGADEQYF. The CDR3, as DNA: TGTGCCAACAGTTTCCTTGGACTAGCGGGAGCCGACGAGCAGTACTTC.